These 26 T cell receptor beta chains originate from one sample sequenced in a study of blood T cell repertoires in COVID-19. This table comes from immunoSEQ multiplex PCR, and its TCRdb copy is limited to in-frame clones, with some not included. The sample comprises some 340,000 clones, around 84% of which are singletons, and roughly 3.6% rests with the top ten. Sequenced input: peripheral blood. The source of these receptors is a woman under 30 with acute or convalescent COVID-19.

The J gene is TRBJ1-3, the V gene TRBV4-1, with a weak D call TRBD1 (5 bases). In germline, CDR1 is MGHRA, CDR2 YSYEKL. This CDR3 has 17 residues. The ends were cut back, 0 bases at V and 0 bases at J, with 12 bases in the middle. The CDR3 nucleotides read TGCGCCAGCAGCCAAGATTCTCTGGGGGGCTCTGGAAACACCATATATTTT. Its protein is CASSQDSLGGSGNTIYF.

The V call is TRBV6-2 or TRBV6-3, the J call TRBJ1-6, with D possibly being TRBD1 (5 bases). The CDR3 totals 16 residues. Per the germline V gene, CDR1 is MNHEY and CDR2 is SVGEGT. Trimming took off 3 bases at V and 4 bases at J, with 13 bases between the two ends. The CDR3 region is CASSYGFRQYNSPLHF. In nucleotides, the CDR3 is TGTGCCAGCAGTTATGGATTCCGACAGTATAATTCACCCCTCCACTTT.

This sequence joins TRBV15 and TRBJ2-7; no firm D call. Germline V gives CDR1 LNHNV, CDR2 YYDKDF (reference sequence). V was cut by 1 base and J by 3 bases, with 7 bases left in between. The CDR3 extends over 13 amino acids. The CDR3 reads CATSRVRGYEQYF. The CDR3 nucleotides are TGTGCCACCAGCAGAGTAAGAGGCTACGAGCAGTACTTC.

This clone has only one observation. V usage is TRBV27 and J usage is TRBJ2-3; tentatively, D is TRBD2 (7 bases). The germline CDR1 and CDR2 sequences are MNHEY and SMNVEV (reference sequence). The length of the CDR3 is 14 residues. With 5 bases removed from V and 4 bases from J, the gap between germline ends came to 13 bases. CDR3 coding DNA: TGTGCCAGCAGTGGGGGGGCCTTAGCAGATACGCAGTATTTT. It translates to CASSGGALADTQYF.

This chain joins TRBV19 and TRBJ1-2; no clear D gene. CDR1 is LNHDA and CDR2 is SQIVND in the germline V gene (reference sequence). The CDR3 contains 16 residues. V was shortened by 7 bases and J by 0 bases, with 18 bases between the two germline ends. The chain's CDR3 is CASTYNSWVPNYGYTF. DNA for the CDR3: TGTGCCAGTACGTACAACAGTTGGGTTCCTAACTATGGCTACACCTTC.

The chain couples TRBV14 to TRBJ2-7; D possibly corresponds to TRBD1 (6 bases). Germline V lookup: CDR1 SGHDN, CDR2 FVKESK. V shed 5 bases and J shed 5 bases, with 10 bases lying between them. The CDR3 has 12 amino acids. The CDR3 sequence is CASSWTAHEQYF. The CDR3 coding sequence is TGTGCCAGCAGCTGGACAGCCCACGAGCAGTACTTC.

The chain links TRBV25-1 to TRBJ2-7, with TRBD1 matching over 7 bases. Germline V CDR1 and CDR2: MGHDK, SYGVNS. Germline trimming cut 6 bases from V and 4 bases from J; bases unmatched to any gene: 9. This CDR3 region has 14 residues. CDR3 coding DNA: TGTGCCAGCAGGGCCTCGGCAGGGGGATACGAGCAGTACTTC. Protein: CASRASAGGYEQYF.

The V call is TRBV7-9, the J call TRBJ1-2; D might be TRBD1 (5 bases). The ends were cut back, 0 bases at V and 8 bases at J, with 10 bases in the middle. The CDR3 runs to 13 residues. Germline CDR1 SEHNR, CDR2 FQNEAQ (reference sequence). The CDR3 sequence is CASSLAQGSGYTF. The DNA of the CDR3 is TGTGCCAGCAGCTTAGCGCAGGGTTCAGGCTACACCTTC.

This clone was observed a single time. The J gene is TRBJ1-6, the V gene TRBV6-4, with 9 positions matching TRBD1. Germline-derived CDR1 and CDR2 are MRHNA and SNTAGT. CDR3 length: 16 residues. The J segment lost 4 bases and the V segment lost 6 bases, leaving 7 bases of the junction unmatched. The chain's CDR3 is CASRAYGQGYNSPLHF. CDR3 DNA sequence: TGTGCCAGCAGAGCGTATGGACAGGGGTATAATTCACCCCTCCACTTT.

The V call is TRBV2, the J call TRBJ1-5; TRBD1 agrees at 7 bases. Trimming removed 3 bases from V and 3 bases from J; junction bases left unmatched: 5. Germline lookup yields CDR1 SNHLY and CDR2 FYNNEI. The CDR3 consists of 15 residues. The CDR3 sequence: CASSEWDRFNQPQHF. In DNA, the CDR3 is TGTGCCAGCAGTGAGTGGGACAGATTCAATCAGCCCCAGCATTTT.

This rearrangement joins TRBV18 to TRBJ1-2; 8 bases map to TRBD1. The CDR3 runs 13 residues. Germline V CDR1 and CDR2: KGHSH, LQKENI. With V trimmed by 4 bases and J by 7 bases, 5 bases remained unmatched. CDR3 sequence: CASSLGTGRGYTF. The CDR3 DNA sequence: TGTGCCAGCTCACTCGGGACAGGTCGTGGCTACACCTTC.

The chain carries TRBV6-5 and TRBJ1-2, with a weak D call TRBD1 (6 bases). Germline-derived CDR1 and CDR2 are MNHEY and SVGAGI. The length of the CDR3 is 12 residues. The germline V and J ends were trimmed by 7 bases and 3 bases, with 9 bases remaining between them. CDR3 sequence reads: CASNQGYYGYTF. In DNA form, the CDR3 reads TGTGCCAGCAATCAGGGGTACTATGGCTACACCTTC.

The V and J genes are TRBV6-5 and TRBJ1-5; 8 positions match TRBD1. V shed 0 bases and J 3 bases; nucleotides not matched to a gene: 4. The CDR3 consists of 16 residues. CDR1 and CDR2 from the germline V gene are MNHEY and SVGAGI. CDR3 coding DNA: TGTGCCAGCAGTTACTCGTCAGGGGGCCTCAATCAGCCCCAGCATTTT. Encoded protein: CASSYSSGGLNQPQHF.

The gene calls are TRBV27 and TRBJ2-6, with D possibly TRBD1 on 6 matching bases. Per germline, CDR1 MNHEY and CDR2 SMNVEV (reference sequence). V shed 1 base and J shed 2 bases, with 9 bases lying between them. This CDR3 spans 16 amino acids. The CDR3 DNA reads TGTGCCAGCAGTTTATTTTCAGGGGCTGGGGCCAACGTCCTGACTTTC. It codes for CASSLFSGAGANVLTF.

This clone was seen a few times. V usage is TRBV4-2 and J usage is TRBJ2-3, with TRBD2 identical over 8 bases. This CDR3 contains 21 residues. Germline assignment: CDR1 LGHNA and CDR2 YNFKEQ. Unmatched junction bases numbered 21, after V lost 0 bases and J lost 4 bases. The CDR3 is CASSQDGRTGRGGLVADTQYF. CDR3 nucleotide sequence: TGTGCCAGCAGCCAAGATGGAAGGACGGGACGGGGGGGCTTAGTGGCAGATACGCAGTATTTT.

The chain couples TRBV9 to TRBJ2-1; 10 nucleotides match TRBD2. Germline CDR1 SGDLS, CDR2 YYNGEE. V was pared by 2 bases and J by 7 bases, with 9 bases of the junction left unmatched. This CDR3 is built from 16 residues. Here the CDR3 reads CASSVLAGAPVNEQFF. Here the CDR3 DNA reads TGTGCCAGCAGCGTCCTAGCGGGAGCCCCCGTAAATGAGCAGTTCTTC.

CDR3: CASQASSGNTIYF. CDR3 DNA sequence: TGTGCCAGCCAAGCGAGCTCTGGAAACACCATATATTTT. The chain combines TRBV6-5 with TRBJ1-3; D gene uncertain. Germline CDR1 and CDR2: MNHEY and SVGAGI. CDR3 length equals 13 residues. V was shortened by 8 bases and J by 0 bases, with 8 bases between the two germline ends.

CDR3 sequence: CASSLGQGYTEAFF. CDR3 in DNA: TGTGCCAGCAGCCTAGGGCAGGGCTACACTGAAGCTTTCTTT. The chain joins TRBV3-1 (or the pseudogene TRBV3-2) to TRBJ1-1, with a possible D match to TRBD1 (5 bases). Germline loops: CDR1 LGHDT, CDR2 YNNKEL (reference sequence). The CDR3 has 14 amino acids. Between the trimmed V and J ends, which lost 4 bases and 3 bases, there was a span of 12 bases.

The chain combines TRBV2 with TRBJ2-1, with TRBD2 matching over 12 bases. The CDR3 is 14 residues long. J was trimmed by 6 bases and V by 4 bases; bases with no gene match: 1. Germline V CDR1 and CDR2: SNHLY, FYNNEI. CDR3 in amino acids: CASSASGRANEQFF. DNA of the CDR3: TGTGCCAGCAGTGCTAGCGGGAGGGCCAATGAGCAGTTCTTC.

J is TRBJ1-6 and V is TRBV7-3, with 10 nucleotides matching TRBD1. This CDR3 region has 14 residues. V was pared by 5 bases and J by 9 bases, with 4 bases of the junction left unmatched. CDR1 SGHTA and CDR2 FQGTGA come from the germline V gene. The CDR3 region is CASSPGDRGSPLHF. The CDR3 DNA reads TGTGCCAGCAGCCCCGGGGACAGGGGTTCACCCCTCCACTTT.

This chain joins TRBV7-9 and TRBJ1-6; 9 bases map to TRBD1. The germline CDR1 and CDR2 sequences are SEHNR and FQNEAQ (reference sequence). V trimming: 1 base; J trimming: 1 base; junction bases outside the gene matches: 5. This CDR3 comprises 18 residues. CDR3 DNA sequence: TGTGCCAGCAGCTTAGGTCCGGGACAGGGTTCCTATAATTCACCCCTCCACTTT. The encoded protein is CASSLGPGQGSYNSPLHF.

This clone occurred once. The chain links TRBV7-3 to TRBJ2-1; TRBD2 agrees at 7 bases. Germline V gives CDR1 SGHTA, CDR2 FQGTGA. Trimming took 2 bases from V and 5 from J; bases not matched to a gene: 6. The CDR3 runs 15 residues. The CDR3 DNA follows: TGTGCCAGCAGCTTAGTCCCAGCGGGAAACAATGAGCAGTTCTTC. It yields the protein CASSLVPAGNNEQFF. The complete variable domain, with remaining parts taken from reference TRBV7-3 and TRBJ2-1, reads GAGVSQTPSNKVTEKGKYVELRCDPISGHTALYWYRQSLGQGPEFLIYFQGTGAADDSGLPNDRFFAVRPEGSVSTLKIQRTERGDSAVYLCASSLVPAGNNEQFFGPGTRLTVL.

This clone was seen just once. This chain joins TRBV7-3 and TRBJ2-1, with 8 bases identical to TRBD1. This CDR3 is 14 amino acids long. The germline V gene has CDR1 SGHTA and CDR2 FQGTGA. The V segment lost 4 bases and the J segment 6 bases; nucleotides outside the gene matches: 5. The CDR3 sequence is CASSSGTGSNEQFF. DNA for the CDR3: TGTGCCAGCAGCTCCGGGACAGGCAGCAATGAGCAGTTCTTC.

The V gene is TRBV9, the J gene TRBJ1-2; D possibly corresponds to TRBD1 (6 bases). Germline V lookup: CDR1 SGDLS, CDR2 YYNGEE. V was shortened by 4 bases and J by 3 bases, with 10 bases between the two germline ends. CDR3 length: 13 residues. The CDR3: CASSIGQYYGYTF. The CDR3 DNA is TGTGCCAGCAGCATTGGACAGTACTATGGCTACACCTTC.

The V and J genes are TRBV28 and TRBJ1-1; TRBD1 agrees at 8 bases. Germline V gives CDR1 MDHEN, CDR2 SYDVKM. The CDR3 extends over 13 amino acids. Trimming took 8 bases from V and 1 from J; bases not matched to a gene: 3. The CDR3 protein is CASFDRGNTEAFF. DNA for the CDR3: TGTGCCAGCTTTGACAGGGGGAACACTGAAGCTTTCTTT.

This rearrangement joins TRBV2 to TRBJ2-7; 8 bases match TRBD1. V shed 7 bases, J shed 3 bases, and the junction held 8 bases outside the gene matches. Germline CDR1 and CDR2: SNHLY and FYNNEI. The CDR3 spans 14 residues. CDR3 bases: TGTGCCAGCAAATTAGGACAGGGTGGCTACGAGCAGTACTTC. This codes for CASKLGQGGYEQYF.